One and the same sample provided the 13 T cell receptor beta chains below, sequenced in a study of T cell repertoires in cytomegalovirus infection. For these receptors, no antigen is known. TCRdb redid the calling of the reads with MiXCR, one entry per CDR3 protein. The data hold about 740,000 distinct CDR3 sequences, with around 32% observed a single time. Specimen: cultured PBMCs, collected from culture after CMV antigen stimulation. These receptors originate from a human donor in good health (CMV status not recorded). Some clones in this sample may be carry-over from other donors' samples.

The chain couples TRBV7-2 to TRBJ2-7, with TRBD2 identical over 11 bases. Germline V lookup: CDR1 SGHTA, CDR2 FQGNSA. The junction had 7 bases not matched to a gene; V was cut back by 4 bases and J by 2 bases. The length of the CDR3 is 16 residues. CDR3 sequence (DNA): TGTGCCAGCAGCTCCCGACTAGCGGGGTTAACCTACGAGCAGTACTTC. The encoded protein is CASSSRLAGLTYEQYF.

The chain recombines TRBV6-1 with TRBJ2-1; D is possibly TRBD2 (6 bases). The CDR3 runs to 13 residues. The V end was cut by 10 bases, the J end by 7 bases, with 17 bases between. Germline assignment: CDR1 MNHNS and CDR2 SASEGT. CDR3 sequence (DNA): TGTGCCACAGGCCGGGGGTCGGGAAATGAGCAGTTCTTC. Translating it yields CATGRGSGNEQFF.

In its sample, this clonotype was seen once. The gene calls are TRBV20-1 and TRBJ2-3; D is perhaps TRBD2 (6 bases). This CDR3 comprises 13 residues. Germline V lookup: CDR1 DFQATT, CDR2 SNEGSKA (reference sequence). CDR3 sequence reads: CRGSAGSTDTQYF. The CDR3 DNA is TGCAGGGGCTCGGCGGGAAGCACAGATACGCAGTATTTT.

The gene calls are TRBV7-8 and TRBJ2-7, with TRBD2 matching over 7 bases. Germline values: CDR1 SGHVS, CDR2 FQNEAQ. After removal of 2 bases from V and 6 bases from J, the junction contained 10 bases not matched to a gene. The CDR3 extends over 15 amino acids. This CDR3 reads CASSLTTAGVGEQYF. In nucleotides, the CDR3 is TGTGCCAGCAGCTTAACGACGGCGGGAGTGGGCGAGCAGTACTTC.

The rearrangement uses TRBV25-1 and TRBJ1-1, with D perhaps matching TRBD1 (5 bases). Between the trimmed V and J ends, which lost 6 bases and 0 bases, there was a span of 8 bases. Germline CDR1 is MGHDK and CDR2 is SYGVNS. The CDR3 contains 13 residues. DNA of the CDR3: TGTGCCAGCAGGTCAGGGATGAACACTGAAGCTTTCTTT. It codes for CASRSGMNTEAFF.

The J gene is TRBJ2-3, the V gene TRBV5-1; a weak D match, TRBD2 (6 bases). The CDR3 length is 14 residues. Per the germline V gene, CDR1 is SGHRS and CDR2 is YFSETQ. With 4 bases removed from V and 14 bases from J, the gap between germline ends came to 23 bases. In DNA form, the CDR3 reads TGCGCCAGCAGCCCATCGTACCGGGACTTGCCCAGGTATTTT. It codes for CASSPSYRDLPRYF.

The V and J genes are TRBV5-1 and TRBJ2-7; D unclear. Trimming removed 1 base from V and 2 bases from J, with 10 bases in between. CDR1 and CDR2 from the germline V gene are SGHRS and YFSETQ. CDR3 length equals 14 residues. CDR3 in DNA: TGCGCCAGCAGCTTGATGCCGGGTCCCTACGAGCAGTACTTC. Its translation is CASSLMPGPYEQYF.

The V and J genes are TRBV7-6 and TRBJ2-7; D remains unclear. CDR3 size: 14 residues. The germline CDR1 and CDR2 sequences are SGHVS and FNYEAQ. V dropped 1 base and J dropped 6 bases, with 13 bases sitting between them. CDR3 DNA sequence: TGTGCCAGCAGCTTAGAGAGCCTTTTGACCGAGCAGTACTTC. This sequence encodes CASSLESLLTEQYF.

This chain links TRBV20-1 with TRBJ1-2; a weak D match, TRBD1 (5 bases). Germline CDR1 DFQATT, CDR2 SNEGSKA (reference sequence). Trimming shortened V by 1 base and J by 7 bases, and 10 bases separated the two germline ends. The CDR3 consists of 12 residues. The CDR3 coding sequence is TGCAGTGCTAGAGGCCACGGGGCTGGCTACACCTTC. Protein: CSARGHGAGYTF.

The V call is TRBV5-6, the J call TRBJ2-2; tentatively, D is TRBD1 or TRBD2 (5 bases each). The germline V gene encodes CDR1 SGHDT and CDR2 YYEEEE. The CDR3 has 14 amino acids. Trimming pared 3 bases from V and 6 bases from J, leaving 12 bases between. Written as DNA, the CDR3 is TGTGCCAGCAGCTCGGGACCAACGGCCGGGGAGCTGTTTTTT. Protein sequence: CASSSGPTAGELFF.

The chain joins TRBV25-1 to TRBJ2-1; possibly TRBD2 for D (6 bases). The germline V gene has CDR1 MGHDK and CDR2 SYGVNS. V lost 6 bases to trimming and J lost 6 bases, with 12 bases between them. This CDR3 is built from 13 residues. The CDR3 sequence is CASSGGSSNEQFF. For the CDR3, the DNA is TGTGCCAGCAGCGGGGGTAGTTCCAATGAGCAGTTCTTC.

The rearrangement uses TRBV7-9 and TRBJ1-5; D not resolved. V was shortened by 5 bases and J by 9 bases, with 14 bases between the two germline ends. This CDR3 comprises 13 residues. CDR1 SEHNR and CDR2 FQNEAQ come from the germline V gene (reference sequence). The CDR3 coding sequence is TGTGCCAGCAGCGTCGCCGGTTTTGGGCCCCAGCATTTT. The encoded protein is CASSVAGFGPQHF.

V gene TRBV6-6 combines with J gene TRBJ2-3, with D perhaps matching TRBD1 or TRBD2 (6 bases each). The CDR3 sequence is 12 residues long. In germline, CDR1 is MNHNY, CDR2 SVGAGI (reference sequence). Trimming removed 10 bases from V and 7 bases from J, with 15 bases in between. The CDR3 nucleotides read TGTGCCACCGCAGAGGGGGGCAATACGCAGTATTTT. The encoded protein is CATAEGGNTQYF.